This entry concerns a single TCR beta chain. The antigen it recognizes is unknown. Base-call qualities are not available, and no considerably larger clone is one nucleotide away. The library was obtained by the immunoSEQ multiplex PCR assay. The source is immuneACCESS, and TCRdb retained only in-frame sequences with V and J called. Part of the clones is not carried over; for the studies checked, unresolved V genes explain less than half of this, and the remainder is unexplained. The table for this sample lists roughly 35,000 clones; 90% of them were counted only once. Jointly, the top ten make up 12% of the sample. This sample was taken from a study of T cell changes during pregnancy in multiple sclerosis (dated by TCRdb to about 2019). Background for the entire study: The study examined how the T cell repertoire changed over the course of pregnancy in women with multiple sclerosis.

The CDR3 goes from the cysteine to the phenylalanine over 14 residues. Only the CDR3 DNA stays, 42 bases, in frame from base 1. CDR1 and CDR2 (LNHDA, SQIVND) derive from the germline V gene (reference sequence). V lost 3 bases and J lost 3 bases; the stretch between them is 11 bases long. The sample consisted of CD8+ T cells from peripheral blood mononuclear cells, taken in the first trimester of pregnancy. Recombination joined TRBV19 with TRBJ1-1, with no reliable assignment of the D segment. This clonotype was sampled from a female donor with multiple sclerosis, enrolled in a pregnancy study. The DNA reads as follows: TGTGCCAGTAGTATGGATTCGGGGTACACTGAAGCTTTCTTT. Its translation reads: CASSMDSGYTEAFF.